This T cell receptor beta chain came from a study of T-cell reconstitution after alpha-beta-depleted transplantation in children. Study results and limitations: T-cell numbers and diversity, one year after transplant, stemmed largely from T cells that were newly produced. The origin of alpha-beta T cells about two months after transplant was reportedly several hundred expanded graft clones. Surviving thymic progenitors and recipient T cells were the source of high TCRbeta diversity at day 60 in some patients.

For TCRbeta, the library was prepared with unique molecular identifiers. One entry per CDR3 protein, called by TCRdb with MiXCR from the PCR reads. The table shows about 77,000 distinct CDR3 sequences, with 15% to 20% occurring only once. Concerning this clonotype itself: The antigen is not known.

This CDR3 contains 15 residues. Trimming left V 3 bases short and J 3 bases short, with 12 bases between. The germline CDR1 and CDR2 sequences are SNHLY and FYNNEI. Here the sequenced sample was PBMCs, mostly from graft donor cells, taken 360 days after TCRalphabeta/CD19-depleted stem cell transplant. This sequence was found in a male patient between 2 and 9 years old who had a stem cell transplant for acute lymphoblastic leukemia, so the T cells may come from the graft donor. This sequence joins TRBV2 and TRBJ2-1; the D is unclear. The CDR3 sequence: CASSEEYYRYNEQFF. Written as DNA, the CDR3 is TGTGCCAGCAGTGAGGAATACTATCGCTACAATGAGCAGTTCTTC.